This T cell receptor beta chain was retrieved from a study of radiation and T cells in renal cell carcinoma. As for time point: blood 4 weeks post-SBRT, at nephrectomy. Documented treatment: 15 Gy SBRT to primary tumor, nephrectomy 4 weeks later. Here immunoSEQ multiplex PCR was the method, and the copy in TCRdb shows in-frame clones only, minus some. The profile shows tens of thousands of clones, roughly 83% of them singletons. V lost 5 bases, J lost 0 bases, and 12 bases lay in between. Germline lookup yields CDR1 MGHRA and CDR2 YSYEKL. The CDR3 sequence is 15 residues long. The sequence derives from a woman aged 60-75 years with renal cell carcinoma. The genes are TRBV4-1 and TRBJ2-3, with a possible D match to TRBD1 (6 bases). The sample here was blood, taken from a patient whose treatment included radiotherapy and nephrectomy. The CDR3 DNA is TGCGCCAGCAGCAAATGGACAGAAAGCACAGATACGCAGTATTTT. It codes for CASSKWTESTDTQYF.